These 19 T cell receptor beta chains share one sample of origin, sequenced in a study of shared clonotypes between healthy human individuals. Profiled with immunoSEQ multiplex PCR; TCRdb holds only in-frame clones, not every one. Seen here are around 2,000,000 clones, about 95% observed once, and the top ten hold 0.13%. Sequencing was done on a sample of naive CD4+ T cells sorted from blood. Sample subset: CD45RA+ positively selected. All receptors derive from a man younger than 35 in good health.

This clone was observed a few times. The V call is TRBV4-1, the J call TRBJ1-6; D gene unclear. The CDR3 consists of 16 residues. Germline loops: CDR1 MGHRA, CDR2 YSYEKL. With 1 base removed from V and 8 bases from J, the gap between germline ends came to 15 bases. CDR3 sequence (DNA): TGCGCCAGCAGCCAAGCCCATTTATCCCGTGATTCACCCCTCCACTTT. This gives the protein CASSQAHLSRDSPLHF.

About this clone: The same CDR3 arises from other DNA sequences in this sample as well. This chain uses TRBV10-3 with TRBJ2-3, with D possibly being TRBD1 (6 bases). Germline lookup yields CDR1 ENHRY and CDR2 SYGVKD. V lost 3 bases to trimming and J lost 4 bases, with 8 bases between them. CDR3 length equals 13 residues. The CDR3 DNA reads TGTGCCATCAGTGACAGGGGAGCAGATACGCAGTATTTT. Amino acids: CAISDRGADTQYF.

The chain joins TRBV5-1 to TRBJ2-7; the D is unclear. Germline V gene data show CDR1 as SGHRS and CDR2 as YFSETQ. CDR3 size: 15 residues. V was pared by 0 bases and J by 2 bases, with 12 bases between. CDR3 DNA: TGCGCCAGCAGCTTGGGAGGTCGGGTTACCTACGAGCAGTACTTC. Its translation: CASSLGGRVTYEQYF.

The chain has TRBV10-3 and TRBJ2-2; no firm D call. From germline, CDR1 is ENHRY and CDR2 SYGVKD. V gave up 6 bases and J gave up 0 bases, with 8 bases separating them. CDR3 length: 14 residues. The CDR3 sequence: CAISPSSNTGELFF. Written as DNA, the CDR3 is TGTGCCATCAGCCCTTCTTCGAACACCGGGGAGCTGTTTTTT.

This CDR3 reads CASCTLQGDTQYF. The CDR3 DNA is TGCGCCTCCTGTACCCTGCAGGGAGATACGCAGTATTTT. This sequence joins TRBV4-3 and TRBJ2-3, with a weak D call TRBD1 (5 bases). This CDR3 region has 13 residues. The V gene's germline CDR1 is LGHNA and CDR2 YSLEER. Trimming shortened V by 11 bases and J by 5 bases, and 17 bases separated the two germline ends.

V gene TRBV7-2 combines with J gene TRBJ2-7, with 9 positions matching TRBD1. Germline V gene sequence: CDR1 SGHTA, CDR2 FQGNSA. The V gene end was trimmed by 2 bases and the J gene end by 7 bases; junction bases not matched to a gene: 12. This CDR3 comprises 16 residues. For the CDR3, the DNA is TGTGCCAGCAGCTTAAGCGGGACAGGGCTATCGGGGGAGCAGTACTTC. The encoded protein is CASSLSGTGLSGEQYF.

The chain is built from TRBV2 and TRBJ1-5; 11 nucleotides match TRBD1. Germline CDR1 reads SNHLY; CDR2 reads FYNNEI. CDR3 size: 15 residues. The V segment lost 5 bases and the J segment 6 bases; nucleotides outside the gene matches: 6. The CDR3 DNA follows: TGTGCCAGCAGTTGGGGACAGGGGGTTTCTCAGCCCCAGCATTTT. The encoded protein is CASSWGQGVSQPQHF.

The genes are TRBV28 and TRBJ2-1, with a tentative D call TRBD1 (6 bases). The CDR3 totals 17 residues. CDR1 is MDHEN and CDR2 is SYDVKM in the germline V gene. The V end lost 6 bases, the J end lost 4 bases, and 22 bases lay between the germline ends. In DNA, the CDR3 is TGTGCCAGCAGATCCACGAGACAGGCTAGATCTTACAATGAGCAGTTCTTC. Residues: CASRSTRQARSYNEQFF.

In the case of this clone: Distinct nucleotide sequences in the sample also encode this CDR3. The CDR3 region has the DNA TGCAGCGTTGACAGGGGGCGAACTGAAGCTTTCTTT. Amino acids: CSVDRGRTEAFF. The chain combines TRBV29-1 with TRBJ1-1, with 8 bases aligning to TRBD1. Germline CDR1 and CDR2: SQVTM and ANQGSEA. The CDR3 runs to 12 residues. V trimming: 3 bases; J trimming: 5 bases; junction bases outside the gene matches: 2.

Here the CDR3 reads CASSLRTGRALNYGYTF. Here the CDR3 DNA reads TGTGCCAGCAGTTTAAGGACGGGGCGAGCCCTTAACTATGGCTACACCTTC. This rearrangement joins TRBV28 to TRBJ1-2; D may be TRBD1 (5 bases). Trimming removed 2 bases from V and 1 base from J, with 17 bases in between. Per germline, CDR1 MDHEN and CDR2 SYDVKM. CDR3 length: 17 amino acids.

This clone was found once. The rearrangement joins TRBV7-9 to TRBJ1-5; TRBD1 might be the D (6 bases). The ends were cut back, 5 bases at V and 7 bases at J, with 12 bases in the middle. The CDR3 runs to 13 residues. Germline V CDR1 and CDR2: SEHNR, FQNEAQ (reference sequence). The CDR3 reads CASSQGQGQPQHF. CDR3 coding DNA: TGTGCCAGCAGCCAGGGGCAGGGACAGCCCCAGCATTTT.

To note about this clone: A clone one base away is much larger, so this may be a read error. This chain joins TRBV6-1 and TRBJ2-2; no clear D gene. This CDR3 region has 12 residues. V dropped 5 bases and J dropped 0 bases, with 1 base sitting between them. Per the germline V gene, CDR1 is MNHNS and CDR2 is SASEGT. The CDR3 spells CASSPNTGELFF. Here the CDR3 DNA reads TGTGCCAGCAGTCCGAACACCGGGGAGCTGTTTTTT.

This clone has only one observation. V gene TRBV2 combines with J gene TRBJ2-1; 11 nucleotides match TRBD2. V shed 9 bases, J shed 0 bases, and the junction held 4 bases outside the gene matches. Germline V gene data show CDR1 as SNHLY and CDR2 as FYNNEI. CDR3 length equals 15 residues. CDR3 sequence: CASGTSGSSYNEQFF. DNA for the CDR3: TGTGCCAGTGGGACTAGCGGTAGCTCCTACAATGAGCAGTTCTTC.

This chain connects TRBV25-1 to TRBJ2-4; D possibly corresponds to TRBD2 (5 bases). CDR1 is MGHDK and CDR2 is SYGVNS in the germline V gene. V was shortened by 3 bases and J by 9 bases, with 12 bases between the two germline ends. The CDR3 loop spans 13 amino acids. CDR3 residues: CASSERDRGIQYF. CDR3 sequence (DNA): TGTGCCAGCAGTGAGAGGGATCGAGGCATTCAGTACTTC.

The rearrangement uses TRBV30 and TRBJ2-7; D ambiguous. This CDR3 region has 12 residues. Trimming cost V 2 bases and J 4 bases, with 9 bases left between them. Germline values: CDR1 GTSNPN, CDR2 SVGIG (reference sequence). The CDR3 region is CAWSRSVYEQYF. The CDR3 nucleotides read TGTGCCTGGAGTCGCTCAGTTTACGAGCAGTACTTC.

The chain is built from TRBV5-1 and TRBJ1-1, with D uncertain. The germline V gene encodes CDR1 SGHRS and CDR2 YFSETQ. CDR3 length equals 15 residues. V was cut by 4 bases and J by 1 base, with 14 bases left in between. The CDR3 sequence is CASSPQLLQNTEAFF. The CDR3 DNA follows: TGCGCCAGCAGCCCACAACTTTTACAGAACACTGAAGCTTTCTTT.

The V call is TRBV29-1, the J call TRBJ2-1; tentative D call: TRBD2 (7 bases). Trimming removed 0 bases at V and 0 bases at J, with 9 bases between. CDR3 length: 15 residues. Germline loops: CDR1 SQVTM, CDR2 ANQGSEA. CDR3 DNA: TGCAGCGTTGAAGAAGGGGGGGGCTCCTACAATGAGCAGTTCTTC. It encodes CSVEEGGGSYNEQFF.

This chain links TRBV11-1 with TRBJ1-1; D is perhaps TRBD1 (6 bases). This CDR3 comprises 14 residues. Trimming removed 5 bases at V and 0 bases at J, with 10 bases between. Germline V gene sequence: CDR1 SGHAT, CDR2 FQDESV (reference sequence). The CDR3 region has the DNA TGTGCCAGCAGCACCGGACAGATGAACACTGAAGCTTTCTTT. It specifies CASSTGQMNTEAFF.

The V call is TRBV5-4, the J call TRBJ1-6; D perhaps matches TRBD1 (6 bases). The CDR3 runs 16 residues. Trimming stripped 4 bases from V and 7 bases from J, with 18 bases between. Germline loops: CDR1 SGHNT, CDR2 YYREEE (reference sequence). The CDR3 nucleotides are TGTGCCAGCAGCCAGCCTCAAACAGGGCGCAATTCACCCCTCCACTTT. Its translation is CASSQPQTGRNSPLHF.